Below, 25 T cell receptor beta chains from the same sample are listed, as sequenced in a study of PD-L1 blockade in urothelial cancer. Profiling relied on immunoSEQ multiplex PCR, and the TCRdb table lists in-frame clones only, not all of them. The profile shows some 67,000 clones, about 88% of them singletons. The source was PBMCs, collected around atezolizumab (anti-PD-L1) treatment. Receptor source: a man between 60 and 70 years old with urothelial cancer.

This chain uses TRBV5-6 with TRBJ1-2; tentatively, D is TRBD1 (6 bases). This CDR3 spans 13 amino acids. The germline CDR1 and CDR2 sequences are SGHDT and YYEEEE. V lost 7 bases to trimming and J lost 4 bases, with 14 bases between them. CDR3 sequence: CASAIGGTYGYTF. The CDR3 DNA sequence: TGTGCCAGCGCCATAGGGGGTACCTATGGCTACACCTTC.

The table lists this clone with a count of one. CDR3 in DNA: TGCGCCAGCAGCGAGAAGAGAGAAGAGACCCAGTACTTC. Residues: CASSEKREETQYF. The J gene is TRBJ2-5, the V gene TRBV5-1; D remains unclear. The germline gives CDR1 SGHRS, CDR2 YFSETQ. CDR3 size: 13 residues. V lost 4 bases and J lost 3, with 10 bases in between.

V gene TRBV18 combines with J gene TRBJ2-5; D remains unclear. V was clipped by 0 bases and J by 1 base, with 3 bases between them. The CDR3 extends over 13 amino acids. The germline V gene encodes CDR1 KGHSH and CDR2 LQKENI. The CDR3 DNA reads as TGTGCCAGCTCACCACCCAGCCAAGAGACCCAGTACTTC. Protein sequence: CASSPPSQETQYF.

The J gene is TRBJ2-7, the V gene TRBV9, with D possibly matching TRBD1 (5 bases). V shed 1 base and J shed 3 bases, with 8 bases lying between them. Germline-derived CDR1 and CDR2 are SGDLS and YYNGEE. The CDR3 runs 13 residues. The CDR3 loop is CASSVSGLYEQYF. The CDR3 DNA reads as TGTGCCAGCAGCGTATCAGGGCTCTACGAGCAGTACTTC.

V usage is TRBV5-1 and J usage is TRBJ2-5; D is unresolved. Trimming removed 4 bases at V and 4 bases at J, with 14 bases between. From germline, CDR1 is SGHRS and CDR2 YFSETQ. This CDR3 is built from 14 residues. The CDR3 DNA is TGCGCCAGCAGCCCTACCGGAGTCCGAGAGACCCAGTACTTC. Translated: CASSPTGVRETQYF. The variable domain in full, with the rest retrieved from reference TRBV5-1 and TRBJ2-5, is KAGVTQTPRYLIKTRGQQVTLSCSPISGHRSVSWYQQTPGQGLQFLFEYFSETQRNKGNFPGRFSGRQFSNSRSEMNVSTLELGDSALYLCASSPTGVRETQYFGPGTRLLVL.

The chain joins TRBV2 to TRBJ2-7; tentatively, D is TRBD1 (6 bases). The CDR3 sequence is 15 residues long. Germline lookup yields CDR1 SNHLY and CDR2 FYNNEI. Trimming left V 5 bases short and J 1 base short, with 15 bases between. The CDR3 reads CASSTPRGGSYEQYF. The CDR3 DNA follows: TGTGCCAGCAGTACCCCCAGGGGTGGGTCCTACGAGCAGTACTTC.

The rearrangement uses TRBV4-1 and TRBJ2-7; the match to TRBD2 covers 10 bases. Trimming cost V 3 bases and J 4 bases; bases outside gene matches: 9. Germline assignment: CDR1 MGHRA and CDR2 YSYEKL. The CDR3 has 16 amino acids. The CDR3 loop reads CASSQERTSGKYEQYF. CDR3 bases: TGCGCCAGCAGCCAGGAACGGACTAGCGGAAAATACGAGCAGTACTTC.

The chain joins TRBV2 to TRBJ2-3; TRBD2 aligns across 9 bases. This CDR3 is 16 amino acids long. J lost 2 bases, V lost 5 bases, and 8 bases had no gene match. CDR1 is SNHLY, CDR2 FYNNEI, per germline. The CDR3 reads CASSSHSGGLTDTQYF. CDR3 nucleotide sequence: TGTGCCAGCAGTTCCCATAGCGGGGGACTCACAGATACGCAGTATTTT.

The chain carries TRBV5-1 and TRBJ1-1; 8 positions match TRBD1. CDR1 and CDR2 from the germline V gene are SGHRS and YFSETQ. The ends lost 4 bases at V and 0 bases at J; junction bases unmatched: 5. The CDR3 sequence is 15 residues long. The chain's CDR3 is CASSPRQGLNTEAFF. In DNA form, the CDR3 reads TGCGCCAGCAGCCCCCGACAGGGGTTGAACACTGAAGCTTTCTTT.

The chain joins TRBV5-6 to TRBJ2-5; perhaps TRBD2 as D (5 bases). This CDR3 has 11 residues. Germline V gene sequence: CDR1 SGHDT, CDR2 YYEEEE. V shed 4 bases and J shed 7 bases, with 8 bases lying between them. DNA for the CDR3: TGTGCCAGCAGCACCGCGGGGACCCAGTACTTC. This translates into CASSTAGTQYF.

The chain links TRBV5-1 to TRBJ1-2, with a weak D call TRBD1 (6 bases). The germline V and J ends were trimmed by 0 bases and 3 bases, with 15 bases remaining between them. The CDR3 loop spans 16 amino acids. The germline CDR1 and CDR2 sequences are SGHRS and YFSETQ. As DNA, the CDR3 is TGCGCCAGCAGCTTGGTACCGGACAGCGTATACTATGGCTACACCTTC. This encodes CASSLVPDSVYYGYTF.

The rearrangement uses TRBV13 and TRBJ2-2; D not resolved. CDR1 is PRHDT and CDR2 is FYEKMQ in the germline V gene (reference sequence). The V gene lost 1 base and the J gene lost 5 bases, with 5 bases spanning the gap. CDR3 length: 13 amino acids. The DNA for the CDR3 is TGTGCCAGCAGCTTAGTACGGACCGGGGAGCTGTTTTTT. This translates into CASSLVRTGELFF.

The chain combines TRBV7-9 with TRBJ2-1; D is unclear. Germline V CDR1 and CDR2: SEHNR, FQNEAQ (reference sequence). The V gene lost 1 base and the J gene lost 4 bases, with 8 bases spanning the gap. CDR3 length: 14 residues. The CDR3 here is CASSLDNYYNEQFF. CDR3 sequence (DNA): TGTGCCAGCAGCTTAGATAACTATTACAATGAGCAGTTCTTC.

The CDR3 is CASSNTAVQEKELFF. CDR3 sequence (DNA): TGTGCCAGCAGCAACACCGCAGTCCAGGAAAAGGAACTGTTTTTT. This chain connects TRBV7-9 to TRBJ1-4; D gene unclear. V lost 5 bases to trimming and J lost 12 bases, with 22 bases between them. The length of the CDR3 is 15 residues. Germline lookup yields CDR1 SEHNR and CDR2 FQNEAQ (reference sequence).

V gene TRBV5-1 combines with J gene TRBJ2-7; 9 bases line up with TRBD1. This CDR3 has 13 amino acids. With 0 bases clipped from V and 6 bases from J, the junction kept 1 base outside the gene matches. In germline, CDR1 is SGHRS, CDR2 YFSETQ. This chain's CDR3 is CASSLDRGREQYF. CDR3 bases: TGCGCCAGCAGCTTGGACAGGGGGCGCGAGCAGTACTTC. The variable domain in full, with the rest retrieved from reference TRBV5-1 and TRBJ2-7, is KAGVTQTPRYLIKTRGQQVTLSCSPISGHRSVSWYQQTPGQGLQFLFEYFSETQRNKGNFPGRFSGRQFSNSRSEMNVSTLELGDSALYLCASSLDRGREQYFGPGTRLTVT.

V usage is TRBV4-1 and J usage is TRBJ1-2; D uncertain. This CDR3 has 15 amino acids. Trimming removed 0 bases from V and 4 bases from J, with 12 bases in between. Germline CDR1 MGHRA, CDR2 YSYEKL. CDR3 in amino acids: CASSQDTRAGYGYTF. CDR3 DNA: TGCGCCAGCAGCCAAGATACGAGGGCGGGCTATGGCTACACCTTC.

The CDR3 coding sequence is TGCGCCAGCAGCCAGGGATGGAGGGGGCCGGGCGAGCAGTACTTC. Protein: CASSQGWRGPGEQYF. J is TRBJ2-7 and V is TRBV4-1; tentatively, D is TRBD1 (7 bases). Trimming stripped 3 bases from V and 6 bases from J, with 18 bases between. Germline V CDR1 and CDR2: MGHRA, YSYEKL. The CDR3 length is 15 residues.

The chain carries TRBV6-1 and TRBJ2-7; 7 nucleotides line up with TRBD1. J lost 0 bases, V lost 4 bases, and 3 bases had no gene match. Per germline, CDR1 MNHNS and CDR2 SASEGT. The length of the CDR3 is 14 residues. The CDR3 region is CASSADRSSYEQYF. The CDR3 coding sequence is TGTGCCAGCAGTGCGGACAGGAGCTCCTACGAGCAGTACTTC.

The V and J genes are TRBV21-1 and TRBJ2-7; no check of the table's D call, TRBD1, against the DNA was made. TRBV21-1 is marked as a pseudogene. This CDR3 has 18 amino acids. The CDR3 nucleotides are TGTGCCAGCAGCAAGCCACAAGTTTACGGGACAAACTCCTACGAGCAGTACTTC. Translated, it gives CASSKPQVYGTNSYEQYF.

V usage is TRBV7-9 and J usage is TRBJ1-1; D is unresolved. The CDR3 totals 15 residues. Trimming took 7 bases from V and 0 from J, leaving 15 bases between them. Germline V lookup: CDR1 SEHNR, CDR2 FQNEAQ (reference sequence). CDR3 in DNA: TGTGCCAGCAAACTCCCCGACGGGTTGAACACTGAAGCTTTCTTT. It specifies CASKLPDGLNTEAFF.

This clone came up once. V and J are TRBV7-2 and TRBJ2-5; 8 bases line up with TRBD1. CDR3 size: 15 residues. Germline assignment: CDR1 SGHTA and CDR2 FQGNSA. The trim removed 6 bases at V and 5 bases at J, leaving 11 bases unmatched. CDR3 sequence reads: CASRSDRDGGETQYF. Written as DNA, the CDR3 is TGTGCCAGCAGATCGGACAGGGACGGTGGGGAGACCCAGTACTTC.

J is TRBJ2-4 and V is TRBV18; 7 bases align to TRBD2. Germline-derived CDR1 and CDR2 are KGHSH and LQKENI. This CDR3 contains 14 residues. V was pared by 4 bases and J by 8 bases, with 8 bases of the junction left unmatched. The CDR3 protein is CASSRSTRGDIQYF. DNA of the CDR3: TGTGCCAGCTCACGTTCTACTCGGGGGGACATTCAGTACTTC.

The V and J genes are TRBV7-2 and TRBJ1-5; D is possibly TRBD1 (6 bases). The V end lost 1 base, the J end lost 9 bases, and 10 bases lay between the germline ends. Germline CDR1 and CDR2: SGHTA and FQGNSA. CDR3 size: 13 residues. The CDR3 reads CASSLGTERPQHF. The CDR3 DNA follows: TGTGCCAGCAGCTTAGGGACAGAGCGGCCCCAGCATTTT.

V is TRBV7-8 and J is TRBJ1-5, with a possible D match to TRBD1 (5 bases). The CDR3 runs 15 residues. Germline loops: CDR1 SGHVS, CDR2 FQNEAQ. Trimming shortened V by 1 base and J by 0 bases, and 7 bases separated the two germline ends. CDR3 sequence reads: CASSLGDFSNQPQHF. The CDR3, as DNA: TGTGCCAGCAGCTTAGGGGACTTTAGCAATCAGCCCCAGCATTTT.

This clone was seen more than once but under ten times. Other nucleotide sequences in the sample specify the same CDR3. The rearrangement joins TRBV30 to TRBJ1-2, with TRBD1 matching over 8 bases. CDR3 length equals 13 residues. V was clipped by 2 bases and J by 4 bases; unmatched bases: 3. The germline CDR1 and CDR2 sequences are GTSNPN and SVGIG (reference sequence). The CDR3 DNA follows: TGTGCCTGGAGTCGGGACAGGCCCTATGGCTACACCTTC. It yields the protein CAWSRDRPYGYTF.